Presented here are 2 T cell receptor beta chains from one specimen sequenced in a study of OX40 agonist ivuxolimab in advanced cancers. Sequencing was performed with immunoSEQ multiplex PCR; in TCRdb, only in-frame clones are kept and a portion is missing. The data hold about 94,000 clones, with around 87% observed a single time. Source: CD4+ or CD8+ T cells sorted from blood, taken in a trial of the OX40 agonist ivuxolimab. The receptors were sampled from an adult with an advanced solid tumor such as melanoma, head and neck, liver or kidney cancer.

This chain uses TRBV5-8 with TRBJ2-7, with 9 positions matching TRBD1. With 0 bases clipped from V and 5 bases from J, the junction kept 6 bases outside the gene matches. This CDR3 spans 15 amino acids. CDR1 is SGHTS and CDR2 is YDEGEE in the germline V gene. The CDR3 DNA follows: TGTGCCAGCAGCTTGGGCACAGGGGGCATACACGAGCAGTACTTC. Encoded protein: CASSLGTGGIHEQYF.

The rearrangement links TRBV6-5 to TRBJ1-2; 7 positions agree with TRBD1. V lost 5 bases to trimming and J lost 8 bases; unmatched junction nucleotides: 14. The CDR3 runs to 15 residues. CDR1 is MNHEY and CDR2 is SVGAGI in the germline V gene. The CDR3 spells CASSGHDTGASGYTF. CDR3 coding DNA: TGTGCCAGCAGTGGCCACGATACAGGGGCGAGCGGCTACACCTTC.